This TCR beta chain came from a study of blood T cell repertoires in COVID-19. The CDR3 has 15 amino acids. Germline V gene sequence: CDR1 SGHDT, CDR2 YYEEEE. V was shortened by 3 bases and J by 6 bases, with 18 bases between the two germline ends. The table came from immunoSEQ multiplex PCR; TCRdb's copy has only in-frame clones and leaves some out. The repertoire holds 150,000 to 200,000 clones, with approximately 87% as singletons. V usage is TRBV5-6 and J usage is TRBJ1-1; D may be TRBD1 (5 bases). The sequence came from a woman under 30 who had recovered from COVID-19. Sequencing used peripheral blood. CDR3 bases: TGTGCCAGCAGCTCATCCAATGGACATAGGGCTGAAGCTTTCTTT. This sequence encodes CASSSSNGHRAEAFF.